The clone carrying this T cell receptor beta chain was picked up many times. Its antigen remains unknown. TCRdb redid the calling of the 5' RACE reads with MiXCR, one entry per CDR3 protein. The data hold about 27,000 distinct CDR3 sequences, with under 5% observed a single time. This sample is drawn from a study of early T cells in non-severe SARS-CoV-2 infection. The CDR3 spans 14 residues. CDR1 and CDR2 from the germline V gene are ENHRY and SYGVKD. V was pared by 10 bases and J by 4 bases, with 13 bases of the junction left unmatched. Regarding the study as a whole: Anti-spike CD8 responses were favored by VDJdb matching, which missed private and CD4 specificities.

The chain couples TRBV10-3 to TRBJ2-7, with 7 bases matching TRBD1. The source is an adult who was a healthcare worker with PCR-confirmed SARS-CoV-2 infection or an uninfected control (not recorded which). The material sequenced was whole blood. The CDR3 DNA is TGTGCCACCGACAACAGGGGAACCCTTTACGAGCAGTACTTC. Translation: CATDNRGTLYEQYF.